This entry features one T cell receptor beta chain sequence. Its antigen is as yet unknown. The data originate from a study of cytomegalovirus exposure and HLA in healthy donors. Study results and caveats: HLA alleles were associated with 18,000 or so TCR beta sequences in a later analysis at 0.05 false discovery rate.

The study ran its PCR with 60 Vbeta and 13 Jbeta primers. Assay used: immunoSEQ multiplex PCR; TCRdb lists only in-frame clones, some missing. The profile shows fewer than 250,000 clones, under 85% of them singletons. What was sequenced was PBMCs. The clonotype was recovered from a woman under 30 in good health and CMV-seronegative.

The CDR3 sequence is CSVEGGVGQTLYEQYF. The CDR3 coding sequence is TGCAGCGTTGAAGGAGGTGTAGGACAGACCCTCTACGAGCAGTACTTC. The chain couples TRBV29-1 to TRBJ2-7, with a weak D call TRBD1 (6 bases). V lost 1 base to trimming and J lost 3 bases, with 19 bases between them. Germline V gene lookup returns CDR1 SQVTM and CDR2 ANQGSEA. This CDR3 is 16 amino acids long.